This T cell receptor (beta chain) comes out of a study of CD8 T cells in ankylosing spondylitis. This clonotype was picked up one time. Its antigen is not identified. Study findings and constraints: Fewer than ten highly homologous variants made up a TCR beta motif that seemed to typify ankylosing spondylitis blood.

TCRdb used MiXCR to reprocess the 5' RACE reads, holding one entry per CDR3 protein. The data show over 600,000 distinct CDR3 sequences, around a fifth seen once. This CDR3 has 15 amino acids. In germline, CDR1 is MNHEY, CDR2 SVGAGI. Trimming shortened V by 0 bases and J by 0 bases, and 8 bases separated the two germline ends. The chain links TRBV6-5 to TRBJ1-2; D gene uncertain. This clonotype originated in a male donor with ankylosing spondylitis. The sequenced sample was blood, either unsorted or a sorted T cell fraction (not recorded which). As DNA, the CDR3 is TGTGCCAGCAGTTACTCGGGAGGGCCTAACTATGGCTACACCTTC. Protein product: CASSYSGGPNYGYTF.